This T cell receptor (beta chain) was profiled in a study of blood T cell repertoires in COVID-19. The method was immunoSEQ multiplex PCR; TCRdb's version includes in-frame clones alone and lacks a portion of them. This sample has fewer than 250,000 clones, with 65% to 90% found just once. This clone was seen a few times. The participants were between roughly 18 and 90 years old and came from under 25 US areas. The sequence came from a woman aged 40 to 49 with acute COVID-19. The sample was PBMCs or T cells enriched from blood (not recorded which).

DNA for the CDR3: TGTGCCAGCAGCCCCCAGCTAGCGGGAGACACAGATACGCAGTATTTT. Translated: CASSPQLAGDTDTQYF. This chain uses TRBV7-8 with TRBJ2-3; 10 nucleotides match TRBD2. The CDR3 loop spans 16 amino acids. CDR1 is SGHVS and CDR2 is FQNEAQ in the germline V gene. Trimming at V came to 5 bases and at J to 2 bases, leaving 7 bases not matched to a gene. Supplemented by reference TRBV7-8 and TRBJ2-3, the full variable domain reads GAGVSQSPRYKVAKRGQDVALRCDPISGHVSLFWYQQALGQGPEFLTYFQNEAQLDKSGLPSDRFFAERPEGSVSTLKIQRTQQEDSAVYLCASSPQLAGDTDTQYFGPGTRLTVL.